This T cell receptor (beta chain) stems from a study of shared clonotypes between healthy human individuals. Measured with immunoSEQ multiplex PCR; TCRdb has only the in-frame clones, and not every one. The sample records nearly 2 million clones, approximately 94% being singletons. As defined, naive CD8 cells were CD45RO-negative and positively selected for CCR7, with terminally differentiated effector memory CD45RA+ cells excluded. With respect to this clone: Other DNA sequences within the sample encode an identical CDR3.

This TCR was sampled from a man between 18 and 35 years old in good health. Sequencing input: naive CD8+ T cells sorted from blood.

The CDR3 loop reads CASSYSRGYTEAFF. The CDR3 DNA follows: TGTGCCAGCAGTTACTCAAGAGGGTATACTGAAGCTTTCTTT. V is TRBV6-5 and J is TRBJ1-1; D unclear. V was clipped by 0 bases and J by 5 bases, with 10 bases between them. Germline V gives CDR1 MNHEY, CDR2 SVGAGI. The CDR3 loop spans 14 amino acids.